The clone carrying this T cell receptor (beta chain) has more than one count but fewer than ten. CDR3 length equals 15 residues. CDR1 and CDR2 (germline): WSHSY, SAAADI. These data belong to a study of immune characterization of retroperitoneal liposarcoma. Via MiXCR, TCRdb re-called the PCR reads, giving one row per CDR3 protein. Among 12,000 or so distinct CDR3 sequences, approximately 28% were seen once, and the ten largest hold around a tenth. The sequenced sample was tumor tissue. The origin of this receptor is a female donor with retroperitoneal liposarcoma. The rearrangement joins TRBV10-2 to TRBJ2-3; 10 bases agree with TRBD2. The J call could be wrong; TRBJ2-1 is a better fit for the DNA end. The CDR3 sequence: CASREGLAVSYEQFF. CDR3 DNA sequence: TGCGCCAGCAGAGAAGGACTAGCGGTCTCCTACGAGCAGTTCTTC.